The T cell receptor beta chain under discussion was sequenced for a study of regulatory T cells in long-lasting Graves disease. The CDR3 extends over 17 amino acids. The ends lost 2 bases at V and 3 bases at J; junction bases unmatched: 11. CDR1 SGHTA and CDR2 FQGTGA come from the germline V gene. Time point described: newly diagnosed GD, antithyroid drugs for less than 3 months. The TCR library used RNA extracted from PBMCs. This clonotype was observed a single time. A clone one base away is much larger, so this may be a read error. Arm-PCR of CDR3 regions and iRepertoire HTBI primers were the basis on which TCR beta libraries were built. Source study methods: Sequenced samples collectively carried some 60 TRBV and some 15 TRBJ segments. TCRdb independently ran MiXCR on the multiplex PCR reads; one entry per CDR3 protein. The V and J calls were determined by TCRdb, not by the authors. The data hold 200,000 to 250,000 distinct CDR3 sequences, with less than 20% observed a single time.

This sample also belongs to another study, concerning T cells in Graves' hyperthyroidism and ophthalmopathy. That study adds: Graves' hyperthyroidism was deemed stable given no ophthalmopathy progression within 18 months. Uncontrolled infections, other autoimmune diseases, pregnancy or lactation led to exclusion of patients. The HTBI set primed first-round TCR CDR3 RT-PCR.

The TCR originated in a woman under 40 with Graves disease. Source: peripheral blood mononuclear cells (PBMCs), taken at new diagnosis, from a patient treated with antithyroid drugs. The rearrangement uses TRBV7-3 and TRBJ2-3; TRBD2 matches 7 bases. The CDR3 is CASSLETTSDRTDTQYF. The DNA of the CDR3 is TGTGCCAGCAGCTTAGAGACCACTAGCGATCGTACAGATACGCAGTATTTT. The variable domain in full, completed from reference TRBV7-3 and TRBJ2-3, reads GAGVSQTPSNKVTEKGKYVELRCDPISGHTALYWYRQSLGQGPEFLIYFQGTGAADDSGLPNDRFFAVRPEGSVSTLKIQRTERGDSAVYLCASSLETTSDRTDTQYFGPGTRLTVL.